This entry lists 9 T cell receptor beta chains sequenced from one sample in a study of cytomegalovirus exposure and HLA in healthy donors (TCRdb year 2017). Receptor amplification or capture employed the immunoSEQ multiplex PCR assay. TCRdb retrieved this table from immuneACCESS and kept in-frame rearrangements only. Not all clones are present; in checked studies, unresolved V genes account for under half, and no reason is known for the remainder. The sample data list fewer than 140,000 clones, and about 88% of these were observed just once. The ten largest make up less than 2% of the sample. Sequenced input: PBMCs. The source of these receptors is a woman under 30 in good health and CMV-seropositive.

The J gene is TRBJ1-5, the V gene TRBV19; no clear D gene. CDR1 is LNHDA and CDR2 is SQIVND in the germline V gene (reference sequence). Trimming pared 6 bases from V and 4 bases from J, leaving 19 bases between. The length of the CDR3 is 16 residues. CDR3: CASSLGRGFANQPQHF. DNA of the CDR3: TGTGCCAGTAGCCTAGGTCGGGGTTTCGCAAATCAGCCCCAGCATTTT.

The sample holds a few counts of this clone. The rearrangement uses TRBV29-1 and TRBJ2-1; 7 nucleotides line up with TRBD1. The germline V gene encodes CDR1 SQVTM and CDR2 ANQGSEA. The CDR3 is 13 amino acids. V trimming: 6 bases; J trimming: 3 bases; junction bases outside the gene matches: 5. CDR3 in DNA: TGCAGCGTACCCGGGACAGACTACAATGAGCAGTTCTTC. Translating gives CSVPGTDYNEQFF.

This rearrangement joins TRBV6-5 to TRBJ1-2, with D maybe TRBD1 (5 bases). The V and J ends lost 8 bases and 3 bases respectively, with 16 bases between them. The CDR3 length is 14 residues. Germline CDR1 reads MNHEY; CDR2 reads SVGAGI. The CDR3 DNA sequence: TGTGCCAGCCTAAATCCAGGGTCGTACTATGGCTACACCTTC. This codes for CASLNPGSYYGYTF.

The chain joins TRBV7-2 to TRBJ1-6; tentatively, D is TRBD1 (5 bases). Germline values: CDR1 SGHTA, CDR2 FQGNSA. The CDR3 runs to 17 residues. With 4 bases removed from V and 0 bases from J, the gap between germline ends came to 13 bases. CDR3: CASSSLDRCSYNSPLHF. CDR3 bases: TGTGCCAGCAGCTCCCTCGACAGATGCTCCTATAATTCACCCCTCCACTTT.

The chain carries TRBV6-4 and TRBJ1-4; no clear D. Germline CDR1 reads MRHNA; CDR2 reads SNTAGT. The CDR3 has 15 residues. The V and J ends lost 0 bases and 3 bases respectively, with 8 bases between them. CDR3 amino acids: CASSDSPGSNEKLFF. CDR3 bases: TGTGCCAGCAGTGACTCTCCGGGGTCTAATGAAAAACTGTTTTTT.

The CDR3 DNA reads as TGTGCCAGCAGCTTAGGGGACAGGGGGACGGATACGCAGTATTTT. Translated: CASSLGDRGTDTQYF. This chain joins TRBV13 and TRBJ2-3; the match to TRBD1 covers 10 bases. Germline V gene sequence: CDR1 PRHDT, CDR2 FYEKMQ (reference sequence). V shed 0 bases, J shed 6 bases, and the junction held 3 bases outside the gene matches. This CDR3 spans 15 amino acids.

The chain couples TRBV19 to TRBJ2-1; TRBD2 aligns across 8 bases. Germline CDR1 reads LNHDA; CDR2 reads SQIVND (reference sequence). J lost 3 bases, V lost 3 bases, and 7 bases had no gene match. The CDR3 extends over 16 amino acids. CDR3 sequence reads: CASSIPRGGFYNEQFF. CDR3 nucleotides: TGTGCCAGTAGTATCCCCCGGGGGGGCTTCTACAATGAGCAGTTCTTC.

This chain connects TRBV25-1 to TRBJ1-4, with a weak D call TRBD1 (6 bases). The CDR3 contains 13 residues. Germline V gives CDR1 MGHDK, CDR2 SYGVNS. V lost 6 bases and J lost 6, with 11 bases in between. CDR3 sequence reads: CASRDRLDEKLFF. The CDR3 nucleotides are TGTGCCAGCAGAGACAGGTTGGATGAAAAACTGTTTTTT.

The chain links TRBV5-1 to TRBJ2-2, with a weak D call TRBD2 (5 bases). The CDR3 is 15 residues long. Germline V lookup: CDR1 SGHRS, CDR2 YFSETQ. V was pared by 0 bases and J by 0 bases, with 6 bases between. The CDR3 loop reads CASSLAGSNTGELFF. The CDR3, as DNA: TGCGCCAGCAGCTTGGCGGGATCGAACACCGGGGAGCTGTTTTTT. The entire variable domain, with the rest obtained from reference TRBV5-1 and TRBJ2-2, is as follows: KAGVTQTPRYLIKTRGQQVTLSCSPISGHRSVSWYQQTPGQGLQFLFEYFSETQRNKGNFPGRFSGRQFSNSRSEMNVSTLELGDSALYLCASSLAGSNTGELFFGEGSRLTVL.